This T cell receptor beta chain was found in a study of blood T cell repertoires in COVID-19. The overall study: COVID-19 samples, acute and convalescent, were from the United States, Italy and Spain.

In the authors' workflow: Amplification of reference gene primers was used by the study to estimate nucleated cell counts. Only in-frame clones appear in the TCRdb table, and some are missing; sequencing was by immunoSEQ multiplex PCR. D and trimming were read from the DNA, whereas the V and J calls and clone size are those reported in that table. The top ten hold 12% of the sample, which has 70,000 to 80,000 clones, 84% seen once. There are 12 residues in the CDR3. Germline V gene data show CDR1 as SGHKS and CDR2 as YYEKEE (reference sequence). The V end lost 1 base, the J end lost 8 bases, and 7 bases lay between the germline ends.

Material: peripheral blood. The receptor's source is a human donor in a cohort sampled during active COVID-19. The chain employs TRBV5-5 and TRBJ2-1, with D possibly TRBD2 on 6 matching bases. In DNA form, the CDR3 reads TGTGCCAGCAGCTTGTGGGACTATGAGCAGTTCTTC. Encoded protein: CASSLWDYEQFF.